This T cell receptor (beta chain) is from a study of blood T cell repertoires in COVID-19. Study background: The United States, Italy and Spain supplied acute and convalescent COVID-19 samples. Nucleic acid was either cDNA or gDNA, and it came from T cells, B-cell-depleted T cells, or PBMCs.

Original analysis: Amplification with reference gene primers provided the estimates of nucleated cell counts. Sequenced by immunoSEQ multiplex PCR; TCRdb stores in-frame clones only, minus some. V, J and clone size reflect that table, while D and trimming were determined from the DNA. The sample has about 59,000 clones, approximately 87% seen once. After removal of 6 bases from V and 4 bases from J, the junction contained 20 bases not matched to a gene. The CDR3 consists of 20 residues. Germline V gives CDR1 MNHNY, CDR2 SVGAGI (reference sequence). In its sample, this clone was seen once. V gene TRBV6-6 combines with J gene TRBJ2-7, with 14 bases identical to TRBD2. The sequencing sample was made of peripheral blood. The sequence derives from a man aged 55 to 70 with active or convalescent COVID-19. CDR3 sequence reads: CASSRTSTSGRANKLYEQYF. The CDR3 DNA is TGTGCCAGCAGCAGGACGTCGACTAGCGGGAGGGCAAATAAATTGTACGAGCAGTACTTC.